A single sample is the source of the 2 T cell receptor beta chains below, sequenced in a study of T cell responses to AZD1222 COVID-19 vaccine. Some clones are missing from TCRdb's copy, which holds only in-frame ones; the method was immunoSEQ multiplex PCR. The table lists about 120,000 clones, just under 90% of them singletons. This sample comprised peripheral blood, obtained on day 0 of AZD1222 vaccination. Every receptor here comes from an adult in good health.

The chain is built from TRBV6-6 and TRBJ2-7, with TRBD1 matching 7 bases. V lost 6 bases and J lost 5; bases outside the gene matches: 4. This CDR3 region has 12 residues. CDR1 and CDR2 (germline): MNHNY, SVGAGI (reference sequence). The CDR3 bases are TGTGCCAGCAGAGTACAGGGGAACGAGCAGTACTTC. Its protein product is CASRVQGNEQYF.

The CDR3 loop reads CASSVTLAGGPETQYF. The CDR3 DNA sequence: TGTGCCAGCAGCGTAACGTTGGCGGGAGGGCCGGAGACCCAGTACTTC. The chain joins TRBV11-1 to TRBJ2-5, with 9 nucleotides matching TRBD2. With 5 bases clipped from V and 5 bases from J, the junction kept 12 bases outside the gene matches. Germline CDR1 and CDR2: SGHAT and FQDESV (reference sequence). This CDR3 has 16 amino acids.